This T cell receptor (beta chain) was identified in a study of T-cell memory formation after mild COVID-19. Study context: Across donors, TCR clusters were largely donor specific. Whole-study findings and limits: The main location of contracting CD4+ clones was CM and EM, and that of contracting CD8+ clones was EMRA.

Details on this clonotype: The target antigen is unknown.

Sample barcodes and UMIs were carried by the TCR alpha and TCR beta cDNA libraries that 5'RACE generated with constant-segment primers. TCRdb re-analysed the 5' RACE reads in MiXCR, keeping a single row per CDR3 protein. This repertoire shows 150,000 to 200,000 distinct CDR3 sequences, roughly 23% found once; its top ten account for under 30%. This CDR3 is 10 amino acids long. Germline lookup yields CDR1 MNHEY and CDR2 SMNVEV (reference sequence). Trimming pared 8 bases from V and 7 bases from J, leaving 6 bases between. What was sequenced was PBMCs or a T cell subset sorted from them (not recorded which). V and J are TRBV27 and TRBJ1-5; weak D call: TRBD1 (6 bases). The source of this sequence is an adult woman who had mild COVID-19 (a few samples of this study predate the infection). Cell type and time point are not known. The DNA for the CDR3 is TGTGCCAGCGGGGGCCAGCCCCAGCATTTT. Translating gives CASGGQPQHF.